Below are 21 T cell receptor beta chains sequenced from a single sample in a study of blood T cell repertoires in COVID-19. Here immunoSEQ multiplex PCR was the method, and the copy in TCRdb shows in-frame clones only, minus some. The table records around 260,000 clones, roughly 86% of them present only once. The sequenced sample was peripheral blood. These receptors originate from a man between 18 and 29 years old with active or convalescent COVID-19.

The J gene is TRBJ2-7, the V gene TRBV4-1, with D perhaps TRBD2 (5 bases). V gave up 1 base and J gave up 2 bases, with 21 bases separating them. Germline CDR1 reads MGHRA; CDR2 reads YSYEKL. There are 18 residues in the CDR3. The CDR3 protein is CASSQAPPGSDGTYEQYF. DNA for the CDR3: TGCGCCAGCAGCCAAGCCCCCCCCGGTTCGGACGGGACCTACGAGCAGTACTTC.

The chain recombines TRBV12-3 or TRBV12-4 with TRBJ2-1; tentative D call: TRBD2 (5 bases). V was pared by 2 bases and J by 14 bases, with 13 bases between. The CDR3 contains 12 residues. The CDR3 spells CASSLSAGIEFF. As DNA, the CDR3 is TGTGCCAGCAGTTTATCCGCGGGCATAGAGTTCTTC.

The chain links TRBV13 to TRBJ2-3, with 7 bases fitting TRBD2. J was trimmed by 4 bases and V by 5 bases; bases with no gene match: 9. Germline assignment: CDR1 PRHDT and CDR2 FYEKMQ (reference sequence). The CDR3 has 15 amino acids. The CDR3 sequence is CASSHRGVDADTQYF. CDR3 in DNA: TGTGCCAGCAGCCACCGGGGGGTTGACGCAGATACGCAGTATTTT.

The chain couples TRBV7-3 to TRBJ1-2; 9 bases fit TRBD1. Germline-derived CDR1 and CDR2 are SGHTA and FQGTGA. V was pared by 6 bases and J by 0 bases, with 11 bases of the junction left unmatched. CDR3 length: 17 residues. The CDR3 sequence: CASRIRDRVGANYGYTF. CDR3 nucleotide sequence: TGTGCCAGCAGAATCCGGGACAGGGTGGGAGCTAACTATGGCTACACCTTC.

This clone was recorded once. The genes are TRBV21-1 and TRBJ2-5; TRBD2 is the table's D call, not checked against the DNA. TRBV21-1 corresponds to a pseudogene. This CDR3 is 14 amino acids long. CDR3: CASSKGGRGETQYF. The CDR3 DNA sequence: TGTGCCAGCAGCAAAGGAGGGAGAGGAGAGACCCAGTACTTC.

The chain joins TRBV19 to TRBJ2-3; D is perhaps TRBD2 (5 bases). Trimming took 8 bases from V and 1 from J, leaving 13 bases between them. Germline CDR1 LNHDA, CDR2 SQIVND (reference sequence). CDR3 length: 14 residues. CDR3 loop: CASGLAHRTDTQYF. CDR3 nucleotides: TGTGCCAGTGGGCTAGCCCACCGCACAGATACGCAGTATTTT.

This clone occurred many times. The chain has TRBV12-5 and TRBJ2-7, with D possibly being TRBD2 (6 bases). V lost 6 bases to trimming and J lost 5 bases, with 20 bases between them. CDR1 LGHNT and CDR2 FRNRAP come from the germline V gene. CDR3 length: 15 amino acids. The CDR3, as DNA: TGTGCTAGTGGATTAGCTATCGGGGGAAGCGACGAGCAGTACTTC. It codes for CASGLAIGGSDEQYF.

In its sample, this clone was seen many times. The chain couples TRBV27 to TRBJ2-1; TRBD2 aligns across 10 bases. Germline CDR1 reads MNHEY; CDR2 reads SMNVEV (reference sequence). Trimming cost V 5 bases and J 4 bases; bases outside gene matches: 8. The CDR3 spans 16 residues. The CDR3 protein is CASSPQTSGWYNEQFF. CDR3 sequence (DNA): TGTGCCAGCAGTCCCCAGACTAGCGGGTGGTACAATGAGCAGTTCTTC.

This clone was counted a few times. The chain carries TRBV5-1 and TRBJ1-6, with D tentatively TRBD1 (5 bases). The CDR3 sequence is 17 residues long. Germline loops: CDR1 SGHRS, CDR2 YFSETQ. V dropped 3 bases and J dropped 1 base, with 14 bases sitting between them. CDR3 DNA sequence: TGCGCCAGCAGCTCCACGTGGACAAGGTCCTATAATTCACCCCTCCACTTT. Protein product: CASSSTWTRSYNSPLHF. Variable domain in full (rest from reference TRBV5-1 and TRBJ1-6): KAGVTQTPRYLIKTRGQQVTLSCSPISGHRSVSWYQQTPGQGLQFLFEYFSETQRNKGNFPGRFSGRQFSNSRSEMNVSTLELGDSALYLCASSSTWTRSYNSPLHFGNGTRLTVT.

The chain carries TRBV3-1 (or the pseudogene TRBV3-2) and TRBJ1-1; D unresolved. V lost 2 bases and J lost 8, with 12 bases in between. CDR1 is LGHDT and CDR2 is YNNKEL in the germline V gene (reference sequence). This CDR3 spans 13 amino acids. The CDR3 DNA sequence: TGTGCCAGCAGCCAACGGAAGGAGAGGGAAGCTTTCTTT. As protein: CASSQRKEREAFF.

This clone was seen a single time. The chain recombines TRBV7-3 with TRBJ1-1, with 11 bases aligning to TRBD1. This CDR3 has 16 amino acids. The ends lost 4 bases at V and 7 bases at J; junction bases unmatched: 11. Germline values: CDR1 SGHTA, CDR2 FQGTGA. CDR3 amino acids: CASSSSWDRGWGEAFF. CDR3 coding DNA: TGTGCCAGCAGCTCCAGTTGGGACAGGGGGTGGGGTGAAGCTTTCTTT. Full variable domain (rest looked up from reference TRBV7-3 and TRBJ1-1): GAGVSQTPSNKVTEKGKYVELRCDPISGHTALYWYRQSLGQGPEFLIYFQGTGAADDSGLPNDRFFAVRPEGSVSTLKIQRTERGDSAVYLCASSSSWDRGWGEAFFGQGTRLTVV.

The rearrangement uses TRBV3-1 (or the pseudogene TRBV3-2) and TRBJ2-1, with 8 bases aligning to TRBD2. J gave up 9 bases and V 6 bases, and 13 bases lay outside the gene matches. The CDR3 consists of 15 residues. The germline V gene has CDR1 LGHDT and CDR2 YNNKEL (reference sequence). Here the CDR3 reads CASSPLHGRAGEQFF. In DNA form, the CDR3 reads TGTGCCAGCAGTCCCCTTCACGGGAGGGCCGGTGAGCAGTTCTTC.

The sample holds a few counts of this clone. V and J are TRBV6-5 and TRBJ2-7, with D maybe TRBD1 (6 bases). This CDR3 is built from 16 residues. Trimming stripped 2 bases from V and 2 bases from J, with 16 bases between. CDR1 and CDR2 (germline): MNHEY, SVGAGI. The CDR3 DNA follows: TGTGCCAGCAGTTACCTCCCGGGCAGGGGCGCCTACGAGCAGTACTTC. Protein sequence: CASSYLPGRGAYEQYF.

This chain links TRBV25-1 with TRBJ2-7, with 7 bases lining up with TRBD1. With 1 base clipped from V and 4 bases from J, the junction kept 4 bases outside the gene matches. The germline V gene encodes CDR1 MGHDK and CDR2 SYGVNS. This CDR3 region has 14 residues. The CDR3 reads CASSEWGTDYEQYF. CDR3 bases: TGTGCCAGCAGTGAATGGGGGACAGATTACGAGCAGTACTTC.

This chain connects TRBV19 to TRBJ2-2; D call uncertain. From germline, CDR1 is LNHDA and CDR2 SQIVND (reference sequence). The CDR3 is 16 amino acids. Trimming removed 7 bases at V and 3 bases at J, with 18 bases between. The CDR3 loop reads CASTPPQFEYTGELFF. CDR3 coding DNA: TGTGCCAGTACCCCCCCCCAGTTCGAATACACCGGGGAGCTGTTTTTT. Full variable domain (outside the CDR3, taken from reference TRBV19 and TRBJ2-2): DGGITQSPKYLFRKEGQNVTLSCEQNLNHDAMYWYRQDPGQGLRLIYYSQIVNDFQKGDIAEGYSVSREKKESFPLTVTSAQKNPTAFYLCASTPPQFEYTGELFFGEGSRLTVL.

The CDR3 reads CASSLRPGDQPQHF. The CDR3 DNA reads as TGTGCCAGCAGTTTAAGGCCAGGTGATCAGCCCCAGCATTTT. This chain links TRBV27 with TRBJ1-5, with D uncertain. In germline, CDR1 is MNHEY, CDR2 SMNVEV (reference sequence). This CDR3 is built from 14 residues. With 2 bases removed from V and 5 bases from J, the gap between germline ends came to 10 bases.

This rearrangement joins TRBV27 to TRBJ2-5; TRBD1 might be the D (7 bases). Germline V lookup: CDR1 MNHEY, CDR2 SMNVEV (reference sequence). V shed 4 bases and J shed 2 bases, with 14 bases lying between them. This CDR3 contains 15 residues. CDR3 amino acids: CASSSLQGRQETQYF. CDR3 in DNA: TGTGCCAGCAGTTCCTTACAGGGGAGGCAAGAGACCCAGTACTTC.

The chain uses TRBV19 and TRBJ1-1; no clear D. V was pared by 6 bases and J by 4 bases, with 18 bases between. CDR3 length: 15 amino acids. Germline CDR1 LNHDA, CDR2 SQIVND (reference sequence). The CDR3 spells CASSLQPSEVTEAFF. CDR3 nucleotides: TGTGCCAGTAGCTTACAACCATCTGAAGTCACTGAAGCTTTCTTT. Drawing the rest from reference TRBV19 and TRBJ1-1, the complete variable domain is DGGITQSPKYLFRKEGQNVTLSCEQNLNHDAMYWYRQDPGQGLRLIYYSQIVNDFQKGDIAEGYSVSREKKESFPLTVTSAQKNPTAFYLCASSLQPSEVTEAFFGQGTRLTVV.

The chain recombines TRBV30 with TRBJ2-6, with D possibly being TRBD1 (5 bases). CDR3 length: 13 residues. Per germline, CDR1 GTSNPN and CDR2 SVGIG (reference sequence). Trimming left V 6 bases short and J 3 bases short, with 9 bases between. CDR3 region: CACRQGGANVLTF. The DNA of the CDR3 is TGTGCCTGCAGGCAGGGTGGGGCCAACGTCCTGACTTTC.

This clone was counted a single time. The chain couples TRBV4-1 to TRBJ1-3; D ambiguous. V gave up 4 bases and J gave up 0 bases, with 10 bases separating them. CDR1 and CDR2 from the germline V gene are MGHRA and YSYEKL. The CDR3 has 15 amino acids. The CDR3 region is CASSLRTDSGNTIYF. In DNA form, the CDR3 reads TGCGCCAGCAGCCTACGTACTGACTCTGGAAACACCATATATTTT.

This chain uses TRBV24-1 with TRBJ2-1; 10 bases agree with TRBD1. Germline V gives CDR1 KGHDR, CDR2 SFDVKD. The CDR3 is made up of 18 amino acids. Trimming removed 2 bases from V and 6 bases from J; junction bases left unmatched: 12. Written as DNA, the CDR3 is TGTGCCACCAGTGATTCCACCAAGGACAGGGGGGCCCTCAATGAGCAGTTCTTC. This encodes CATSDSTKDRGALNEQFF.